Each of the 9 T cell receptor beta chains below was sequenced from the same sample in a study of T-cell reconstitution after alpha-beta-depleted transplantation in children (dated by TCRdb to about 2016). The method was PCR. The run used an Illumina HiSeq 2500. Molecular barcoding was employed in the preparation of TCR libraries, with unique molecular identifiers being used to normalize TCRbeta repertoire quantification. TCRdb applied fastp at Q25 and MiXCR to the public reads, then kept only in-frame beta chains. For every CDR3 protein sequence, its rows merge into one entry that carries the most common genes and DNA. The table for this sample lists about 610,000 distinct CDR3 sequences; approximately 10% of them were counted only once. Approximately 4.1% of the sample rests with the top ten. The material sequenced was PBMCs from the stem cell graft donor, taken from the stem cell graft. All receptors derive from a human donor who donated a stem cell graft to a child with acute myeloid leukemia.

At least ten counts were recorded for this clonotype. This chain joins TRBV7-2 and TRBJ1-1; TRBD1 agrees at 8 bases. The CDR3 runs to 15 residues. The germline V gene encodes CDR1 SGHTA and CDR2 FQGNSA. Losses at the gene ends were 5 bases for V and 3 bases for J; bases not matched to a gene: 8. DNA of the CDR3: TGTGCCAGCAGCCGAGGTGGACAGGGCGACACTGAAGCTTTCTTT. It encodes CASSRGGQGDTEAFF.

The chain employs TRBV20-1 and TRBJ1-2, with D possibly TRBD1 on 5 matching bases. Germline V gives CDR1 DFQATT, CDR2 SNEGSKA (reference sequence). The CDR3 extends over 11 amino acids. Trimming took off 5 bases at V and 4 bases at J, with 8 bases between the two ends. The CDR3 bases are TGCAGTGCTCAGGGAGGCTATGGCTACACCTTC. Translated, it gives CSAQGGYGYTF.

This chain connects TRBV6-2 or TRBV6-3 to TRBJ2-2, with D possibly being TRBD1 (5 bases). Trimming cost V 8 bases and J 1 base, with 17 bases left between them. The CDR3 loop spans 16 amino acids. Germline assignment: CDR1 MNHEY and CDR2 SVGEGT. The CDR3 DNA sequence: TGTGCCAGCGATAGAAGGGAACAGGTGAACACCGGGGAGCTGTTTTTT. This translates into CASDRREQVNTGELFF.

The gene calls are TRBV20-1 and TRBJ2-7; TRBD1 matches 9 bases. This CDR3 spans 14 amino acids. In germline, CDR1 is DFQATT, CDR2 SNEGSKA (reference sequence). Germline trimming cut 4 bases from V and 0 bases from J; bases unmatched to any gene: 4. DNA for the CDR3: TGCAGTGCTACCCCGGGACAGGGCTCCTACGAGCAGTACTTC. Its protein product is CSATPGQGSYEQYF.

CDR3 sequence reads: CASSTGPGGRHYGYTF. The CDR3 nucleotides read TGTGCCAGCAGCACAGGACCAGGGGGCAGGCACTATGGCTACACCTTC. V usage is TRBV7-9 and J usage is TRBJ1-2; 8 bases agree with TRBD1. V was clipped by 5 bases and J by 3 bases; unmatched bases: 11. This CDR3 spans 16 amino acids. Germline V gene lookup returns CDR1 SEHNR and CDR2 FQNEAQ (reference sequence).

The table lists this clonotype with a few counts. The chain joins TRBV24-1 to TRBJ2-1; 7 bases line up with TRBD2. The CDR3 spans 14 residues. After removal of 4 bases from V and 7 bases from J, the junction contained 6 bases not matched to a gene. Germline CDR1 KGHDR, CDR2 SFDVKD. CDR3 loop: CATSDRGSKNEQFF. CDR3 bases: TGTGCCACCAGTGACCGCGGGAGTAAAAATGAGCAGTTCTTC.

CDR3 amino acids: CASSLTSGSYHEQYF. The CDR3 region has the DNA TGTGCCAGCAGCTTAACTAGCGGGAGTTACCACGAGCAGTACTTC. The chain carries TRBV7-2 and TRBJ2-7, with 11 bases matching TRBD2. The junction had 5 bases not matched to a gene; V was cut back by 2 bases and J by 5 bases. The CDR3 contains 15 residues. Germline V gene data show CDR1 as SGHTA and CDR2 as FQGNSA.

This clonotype has only a few counts. V usage is TRBV7-6 and J usage is TRBJ2-7, with D unresolved. Per germline, CDR1 SGHVS and CDR2 FNYEAQ. The CDR3 runs to 13 residues. V was trimmed by 5 bases and J by 4 bases, leaving 12 bases between them. CDR3 amino acids: CASSPAATYEQYF. CDR3 DNA sequence: TGTGCCAGCAGCCCCGCGGCAACTTACGAGCAGTACTTC. Full variable domain (missing parts from reference TRBV7-6 and TRBJ2-7): GAGVSQSPRYKVTKRGQDVALRCDPISGHVSLYWYRQALGQGPEFLTYFNYEAQQDKSGLPNDRFSAERPEGSISTLTIQRTEQRDSAMYRCASSPAATYEQYFGPGTRLTVT.

Only a few counts were recorded for this clonotype. This chain uses TRBV7-9 with TRBJ2-7, with TRBD1 matching over 10 bases. In germline, CDR1 is SEHNR, CDR2 FQNEAQ (reference sequence). This CDR3 is 14 amino acids long. V trimming: 4 bases; J trimming: 3 bases; junction bases outside the gene matches: 3. CDR3 region: CASSWGQGYYEQYF. The CDR3 DNA reads TGTGCCAGCAGCTGGGGACAGGGGTACTACGAGCAGTACTTC. Combining the CDR3 with reference TRBV7-9 and TRBJ2-7 gives the whole variable domain DTGVSQNPRHKITKRGQNVTFRCDPISEHNRLYWYRQTLGQGPEFLTYFQNEAQLEKSRLLSDRFSAERPKGSFSTLEIQRTEQGDSAMYLCASSWGQGYYEQYFGPGTRLTVT.